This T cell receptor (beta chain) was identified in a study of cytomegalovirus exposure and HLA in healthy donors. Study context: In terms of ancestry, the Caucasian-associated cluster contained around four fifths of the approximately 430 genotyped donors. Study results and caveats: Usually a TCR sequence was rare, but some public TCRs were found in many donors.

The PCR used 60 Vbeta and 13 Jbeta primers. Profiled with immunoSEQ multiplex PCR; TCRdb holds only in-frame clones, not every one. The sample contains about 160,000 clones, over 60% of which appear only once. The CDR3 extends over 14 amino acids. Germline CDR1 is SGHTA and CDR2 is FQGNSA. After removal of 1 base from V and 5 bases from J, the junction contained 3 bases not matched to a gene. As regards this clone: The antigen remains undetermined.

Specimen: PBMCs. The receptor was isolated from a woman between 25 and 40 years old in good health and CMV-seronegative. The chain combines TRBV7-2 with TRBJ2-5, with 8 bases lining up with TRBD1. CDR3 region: CASSLVGTGETQYF. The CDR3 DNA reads TGTGCCAGCAGCTTAGTGGGGACAGGTGAGACCCAGTACTTC.